Following are 18 T cell receptor beta chains from one sample sequenced in a study of OX40 agonist ivuxolimab in advanced cancers. Assay used: immunoSEQ multiplex PCR; TCRdb lists only in-frame clones, some missing. The sample lists tens of thousands of clones, approximately 86% seen once, with 1.1% in the top ten. The sequences come from CD4+ or CD8+ T cells sorted from blood, collected in a trial of the OX40 agonist ivuxolimab. The receptors were gathered from an adult with an advanced solid tumor such as melanoma, head and neck, liver or kidney cancer.

This rearrangement joins TRBV7-2 to TRBJ2-7; D gene uncertain. Germline CDR1 and CDR2: SGHTA and FQGNSA. V was cut by 3 bases and J by 0 bases, with 6 bases left in between. The CDR3 runs to 13 residues. The CDR3 is CASSFGNSYEQYF. The CDR3, as DNA: TGTGCCAGCAGCTTCGGCAACTCCTACGAGCAGTACTTC.

The chain links TRBV19 to TRBJ2-2; TRBD1 is a possible D gene (6 bases). Trimming took off 6 bases at V and 4 bases at J, with 12 bases between the two ends. The CDR3 extends over 14 amino acids. Germline V gene data show CDR1 as LNHDA and CDR2 as SQIVND (reference sequence). Written as DNA, the CDR3 is TGTGCCAGTAGGCCGGGACACCCCACCGGGGAGCTGTTTTTT. It yields the protein CASRPGHPTGELFF.

The CDR3: CASSLGNTYEQYF. CDR3 coding DNA: TGTGCCAGCAGCTTAGGAAACACCTACGAGCAGTACTTC. V gene TRBV7-9 combines with J gene TRBJ2-7; no firm D call. The CDR3 is made up of 13 amino acids. The ends were cut back, 1 base at V and 2 bases at J, with 6 bases in the middle. The germline CDR1 and CDR2 sequences are SEHNR and FQNEAQ (reference sequence).

The chain links TRBV7-6 to TRBJ1-1; TRBD1 matches 8 bases. Germline assignment: CDR1 SGHVS and CDR2 FNYEAQ. This CDR3 is built from 14 residues. Trimming cost V 5 bases and J 3 bases; bases outside gene matches: 5. Here the CDR3 DNA reads TGTGCCAGCAGCCAGGGGGCGGAGGACACTGAAGCTTTCTTT. Protein: CASSQGAEDTEAFF.

This rearrangement joins TRBV5-1 to TRBJ2-3, with 14 bases lining up with TRBD2. V was pared by 0 bases and J by 4 bases, with 7 bases of the junction left unmatched. Germline V lookup: CDR1 SGHRS, CDR2 YFSETQ. The CDR3 spans 18 residues. As DNA, the CDR3 is TGCGCCAGCAGCTTGGCTCGGACTAGCGGGAGGCATCCAGATACGCAGTATTTT. Amino acid sequence: CASSLARTSGRHPDTQYF.

This chain connects TRBV18 to TRBJ2-7, with unresolved D. V was trimmed by 0 bases and J by 2 bases, leaving 5 bases between them. Germline lookup yields CDR1 KGHSH and CDR2 LQKENI. The CDR3 is 13 residues long. The CDR3 DNA reads as TGTGCCAGCTCACCACCGACGACCTACGAGCAGTACTTC. Protein sequence: CASSPPTTYEQYF.

Here the CDR3 DNA reads TGTGCCAGCAGCCAGTTGTTACTAGACCCCTACGAGCAGTACTTC. It translates to CASSQLLLDPYEQYF. V usage is TRBV14 and J usage is TRBJ2-7, with a tentative D call TRBD2 (5 bases). CDR1 and CDR2 from the germline V gene are SGHDN and FVKESK. V was clipped by 3 bases and J by 2 bases, with 14 bases between them. CDR3 size: 15 residues.

The rearrangement uses TRBV2 and TRBJ1-1, with 7 bases that match TRBD1. The CDR3 totals 15 residues. Looked up from germline, CDR1 is SNHLY and CDR2 is FYNNEI. Losses at the gene ends were 2 bases for V and 8 bases for J; bases not matched to a gene: 11. This CDR3 is CASSEIYVGTAEAFF. As DNA, the CDR3 is TGTGCCAGCAGTGAAATATATGTGGGGACAGCAGAAGCTTTCTTT.

The genes are TRBV30 and TRBJ2-7; no clear D. V was trimmed by 0 bases and J by 5 bases, leaving 14 bases between them. This CDR3 has 14 residues. Looked up from germline, CDR1 is GTSNPN and CDR2 is SVGIG (reference sequence). CDR3 residues: CAWSVSAVLDEQYF. The CDR3 nucleotides read TGTGCCTGGAGTGTAAGCGCTGTCCTGGACGAGCAGTACTTC.

The V gene is TRBV4-3, the J gene TRBJ1-1; 7 nucleotides line up with TRBD1. In germline, CDR1 is LGHNA, CDR2 YSLEER. Trimming cost V 2 bases and J 11 bases; bases outside gene matches: 14. The CDR3 runs to 15 residues. The DNA of the CDR3 is TGCGCCAGCAGCCAACTGACCGGGACAGTTCTTTCGGCTTTCTTT. Residues: CASSQLTGTVLSAFF.

The chain couples TRBV9 to TRBJ2-2; maybe TRBD1 (6 bases). Per germline, CDR1 SGDLS and CDR2 YYNGEE. V was shortened by 1 base and J by 5 bases, with 15 bases between the two germline ends. The CDR3 runs 16 residues. CDR3 residues: CASSVTGPSWTGELFF. The CDR3 nucleotides read TGTGCCAGCAGCGTAACAGGGCCTAGTTGGACCGGGGAGCTGTTTTTT. Using reference TRBV9 and TRBJ2-2 for the parts outside the CDR3, the full variable domain is DSGVTQTPKHLITATGQRVTLRCSPRSGDLSVYWYQQSLDQGLQFLIQYYNGEERAKGNILERFSAQQFPDLHSELNLSSLELGDSALYFCASSVTGPSWTGELFFGEGSRLTVL.

The rearrangement links TRBV6-4 to TRBJ2-2; a weak D match, TRBD2 (5 bases). Germline CDR1 and CDR2: MRHNA and SNTAGT. This CDR3 comprises 14 residues. V lost 6 bases to trimming and J lost 0 bases, with 8 bases between them. The CDR3 protein is CASRELANTGELFF. CDR3 bases: TGTGCCAGCAGGGAACTAGCGAACACCGGGGAGCTGTTTTTT.

V is TRBV28 and J is TRBJ1-5; tentatively, D is TRBD1 (6 bases). From germline, CDR1 is MDHEN and CDR2 SYDVKM. The CDR3 is 13 residues long. V gave up 4 bases and J gave up 11 bases, with 15 bases separating them. The CDR3 loop is CASSSYRVRAQHF. In nucleotides, the CDR3 is TGTGCCAGCAGTTCGTACAGGGTCAGGGCCCAGCATTTT.

This clone was seen a few times. This chain links TRBV28 with TRBJ2-1, with D unresolved. Trimming took 5 bases from V and 4 from J, leaving 18 bases between them. CDR1 MDHEN and CDR2 SYDVKM come from the germline V gene. This CDR3 comprises 16 residues. DNA of the CDR3: TGTGCCAGCAGTCCGGCCTGGGCGAACCGGTACAATGAGCAGTTCTTC. It translates to CASSPAWANRYNEQFF.

This sequence joins TRBV5-5 and TRBJ2-7; 10 nucleotides align to TRBD2. The J segment lost 4 bases and the V segment lost 4 bases, leaving 8 bases of the junction unmatched. Germline V gives CDR1 SGHKS, CDR2 YYEKEE (reference sequence). This CDR3 spans 15 amino acids. The CDR3 DNA sequence: TGTGCCAGCAGCGGCTGGACTAGCGGAACATACGAGCAGTACTTC. This gives the protein CASSGWTSGTYEQYF. Drawing the rest from reference TRBV5-5 and TRBJ2-7, the complete variable domain is DAGVTQSPTHLIKTRGQQVTLRCSPISGHKSVSWYQQVLGQGPQFIFQYYEKEERGRGNFPDRFSARQFPNYSSELNVNALLLGDSALYLCASSGWTSGTYEQYFGPGTRLTVT.

The V and J genes are TRBV4-2 and TRBJ2-7; TRBD2 aligns across 12 bases. The germline gives CDR1 LGHNA, CDR2 YNFKEQ. CDR3 length: 16 amino acids. V gave up 0 bases and J gave up 6 bases; unmatched junction bases: 6. The CDR3 reads CASSQDWASGRGEQYF. CDR3 DNA sequence: TGTGCCAGCAGCCAAGATTGGGCTAGCGGGAGGGGCGAGCAGTACTTC.

This chain uses TRBV9 with TRBJ1-2, with 9 bases that match TRBD1. V lost 3 bases and J lost 6; bases outside the gene matches: 9. Germline V gives CDR1 SGDLS, CDR2 YYNGEE. The length of the CDR3 is 15 residues. This CDR3 reads CASSETGTGKDGYTF. In DNA form, the CDR3 reads TGTGCCAGCAGCGAAACCGGGACAGGGAAGGATGGCTACACCTTC.

The J gene is TRBJ1-4, the V gene TRBV6-1, with D possibly being TRBD1 (5 bases). The V gene lost 6 bases and the J gene lost 1 base, with 12 bases spanning the gap. This CDR3 comprises 15 residues. Germline V gene data show CDR1 as MNHNS and CDR2 as SASEGT. The CDR3 DNA follows: TGTGCCAGCAGCATCCGGGACCAAACTAATGAAAAACTGTTTTTT. This translates into CASSIRDQTNEKLFF.